These 15 T cell receptor beta chains were sequenced from one sample in a study of OX40 agonist ivuxolimab in advanced cancers. This table comes from immunoSEQ multiplex PCR, and its TCRdb copy is limited to in-frame clones, with some not included. The table includes 35,000 to 50,000 clones, approximately 91% detected once. Sequencing used CD4+ or CD8+ T cells sorted from blood, obtained in a trial of the OX40 agonist ivuxolimab. The receptors come from an adult with an advanced solid tumor such as melanoma, head and neck, liver or kidney cancer.

J is TRBJ2-1 and V is TRBV18, with 7 bases fitting TRBD2. Looked up from germline, CDR1 is KGHSH and CDR2 is LQKENI. With V trimmed by 4 bases and J by 3 bases, 3 bases remained unmatched. This CDR3 comprises 14 residues. The CDR3 bases are TGTGCCAGCTCACGGGGGAGGGACTACAATGAGCAGTTCTTC. It codes for CASSRGRDYNEQFF.

The gene calls are TRBV7-3 and TRBJ2-3; TRBD2 aligns across 10 bases. Germline loops: CDR1 SGHTA, CDR2 FQGTGA. With 5 bases clipped from V and 6 bases from J, the junction kept 5 bases outside the gene matches. There are 14 residues in the CDR3. The CDR3 DNA reads as TGTGCCAGCAGCACAGCGGGAGGGCCGGATACGCAGTATTTT. The encoded protein is CASSTAGGPDTQYF.

This clone is a singleton in its sample. This sequence joins TRBV5-8 and TRBJ1-5; D gene uncertain. CDR1 is SGHTS, CDR2 YDEGEE, per germline. Trimming shortened V by 0 bases and J by 5 bases, and 12 bases separated the two germline ends. The CDR3 totals 15 residues. As DNA, the CDR3 is TGTGCCAGCAGCTTGGGAACAGTTCGTGATCAGCCCCAGCATTTT. Protein product: CASSLGTVRDQPQHF.

The chain employs TRBV30 and TRBJ2-7; perhaps TRBD1 as D (6 bases). The germline V gene encodes CDR1 GTSNPN and CDR2 SVGIG (reference sequence). The CDR3 runs to 13 residues. With 1 base removed from V and 4 bases from J, the gap between germline ends came to 11 bases. DNA for the CDR3: TGTGCCTGGAGTGCTCAACAGGGTTACGAGCAGTACTTC. It specifies CAWSAQQGYEQYF.

The chain combines TRBV6-5 with TRBJ2-7, with D possibly TRBD1 on 6 matching bases. V lost 10 bases and J lost 9, with 22 bases in between. This CDR3 comprises 13 residues. Germline V gene sequence: CDR1 MNHEY, CDR2 SVGAGI. The CDR3: CATEDSRNLGQYF. CDR3 nucleotide sequence: TGTGCCACCGAGGACAGCAGGAACCTTGGGCAGTACTTC.

V and J are TRBV7-2 and TRBJ2-5; tentative D call: TRBD1 (5 bases). The V and J ends lost 3 bases and 3 bases respectively, with 8 bases between them. Germline CDR1 is SGHTA and CDR2 is FQGNSA. The CDR3 spans 13 residues. Here the CDR3 DNA reads TGTGCCAGCAGCTTTACCAGGGAAGAGACCCAGTACTTC. It specifies CASSFTREETQYF.

This clone was recorded only once. The gene calls are TRBV2 and TRBJ1-2; tentatively, D is TRBD1 (5 bases). The CDR3 loop spans 13 amino acids. Germline V lookup: CDR1 SNHLY, CDR2 FYNNEI. V was cut by 5 bases and J by 8 bases, with 15 bases left in between. The CDR3 protein is CASSRTPVAGYTF. The CDR3 nucleotides are TGTGCCAGCAGTAGGACACCTGTCGCCGGCTACACCTTC.

The chain links TRBV28 to TRBJ2-1; 7 bases map to TRBD2. The CDR3 totals 14 residues. Germline CDR1 is MDHEN and CDR2 is SYDVKM. Trimming took 2 bases from V and 5 from J; bases not matched to a gene: 3. CDR3 amino acids: CASSLRGRNNEQFF. DNA of the CDR3: TGTGCCAGCAGTTTACGCGGGAGAAACAATGAGCAGTTCTTC.

The chain is built from TRBV7-8 and TRBJ2-5, with a possible D match to TRBD2 (6 bases). Germline lookup yields CDR1 SGHVS and CDR2 FQNEAQ. Trimming pared 6 bases from V and 5 bases from J, leaving 16 bases between. The CDR3 sequence is 14 residues long. The CDR3 reads CASRNNQGGETQYF. The CDR3 DNA reads TGTGCCAGCAGGAATAATCAGGGAGGCGAGACCCAGTACTTC.

This chain links TRBV5-1 with TRBJ2-3; 8 bases fit TRBD2. After removal of 4 bases from V and 4 bases from J, the junction contained 8 bases not matched to a gene. CDR1 and CDR2 (germline): SGHRS, YFSETQ. The CDR3 runs 15 residues. CDR3 loop: CASSGTSNFPDTQYF. As DNA, the CDR3 is TGCGCCAGCAGCGGGACTAGTAATTTCCCAGATACGCAGTATTTT. Supplemented by reference TRBV5-1 and TRBJ2-3, the full variable domain reads KAGVTQTPRYLIKTRGQQVTLSCSPISGHRSVSWYQQTPGQGLQFLFEYFSETQRNKGNFPGRFSGRQFSNSRSEMNVSTLELGDSALYLCASSGTSNFPDTQYFGPGTRLTVL.

The rearrangement links TRBV5-4 to TRBJ2-1; 12 nucleotides line up with TRBD2. In germline, CDR1 is SGHNT, CDR2 YYREEE (reference sequence). The CDR3 sequence is 15 residues long. The V and J ends lost 4 bases and 10 bases, in that order; junction bases with no gene match: 9. The CDR3 nucleotides read TGTGCCAGCAGCATGACTAGCGGGAGTTTCAGAGAGCAGTTCTTC. It encodes CASSMTSGSFREQFF.

Notes on this clone: Compared with germline, one end of the junction differs, possibly owing to a read error. This chain links TRBV7-7 with TRBJ2-2, with 7 positions matching TRBD2. The CDR3 contains 16 residues. Germline V gene data show CDR1 as SSHAT and CDR2 as FNYEAQ (reference sequence). The CDR3 sequence: CASSLISSGNTGELFF. CDR3 coding DNA: TGTGCTAGCAGCTTAATTTCTAGCGGGAACACCGGGGAGCTGTTTTTT.

The V gene is TRBV7-9, the J gene TRBJ2-3; TRBD1 might be the D (6 bases). This CDR3 spans 15 amino acids. CDR1 is SEHNR, CDR2 FQNEAQ, per germline (reference sequence). Trimming removed 4 bases from V and 2 bases from J, with 13 bases in between. Here the CDR3 reads CASSSTGQATDTQYF. The DNA for the CDR3 is TGTGCCAGCAGCTCAACGGGACAAGCCACAGATACGCAGTATTTT.

J is TRBJ2-1 and V is TRBV11-3; 9 bases are shared with TRBD2. The CDR3 is 20 amino acids. V trimming: 1 base; J trimming: 0 bases; junction bases outside the gene matches: 13. Germline CDR1 and CDR2: SGHNT and YENEEA. This CDR3 is CASSLGLLAGDHSSYNEQFF. DNA for the CDR3: TGTGCCAGCAGCTTAGGGTTGTTAGCGGGGGACCACAGCTCCTACAATGAGCAGTTCTTC.

The rearrangement uses TRBV6-5 and TRBJ2-2, with TRBD1 matching 8 bases. Germline values: CDR1 MNHEY, CDR2 SVGAGI. The CDR3 has 15 residues. Losses at the gene ends were 6 bases for V and 7 bases for J; bases not matched to a gene: 10. Written as DNA, the CDR3 is TGTGCCAGCAGACCCGACAGGGGAAGGGGCGGGGAGCTGTTTTTT. It yields the protein CASRPDRGRGGELFF.